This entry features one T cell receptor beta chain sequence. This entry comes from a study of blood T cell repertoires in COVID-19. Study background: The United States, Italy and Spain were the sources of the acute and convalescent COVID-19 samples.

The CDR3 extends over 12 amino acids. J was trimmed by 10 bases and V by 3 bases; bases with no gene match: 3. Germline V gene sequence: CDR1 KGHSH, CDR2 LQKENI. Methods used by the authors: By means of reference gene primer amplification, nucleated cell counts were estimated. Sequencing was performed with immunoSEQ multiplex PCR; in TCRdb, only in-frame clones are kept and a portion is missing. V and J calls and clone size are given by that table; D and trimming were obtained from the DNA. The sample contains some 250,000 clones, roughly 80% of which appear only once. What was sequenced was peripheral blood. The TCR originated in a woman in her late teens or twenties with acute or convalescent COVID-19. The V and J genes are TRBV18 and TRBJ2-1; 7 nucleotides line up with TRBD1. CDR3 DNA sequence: TGTGCCAGCTCACCTATGGGACAGGAGCAGTTCTTC. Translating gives CASSPMGQEQFF. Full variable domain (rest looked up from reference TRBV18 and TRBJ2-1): NAGVMQNPRHLVRRRGQEARLRCSPMKGHSHVYWYRQLPEEGLKFMVYLQKENIIDESGMPKERFSAEFPKEGPSILRIQQVVRGDSAAYFCASSPMGQEQFFGPGTRLTVL.